This T cell receptor beta chain was sequenced during a study of cytotoxic CD8 clonotypes in ibrutinib-treated CLL. Turning to the study itself: Complete response was seen in 2 patients and partial in some 25; some 12 progressed and about 14 stayed remitted after a median approximately 70 months. Whole-study results and caveats: Measured clonality at baseline was greater than in age-matched healthy donors and tracked with circulating CD8+ T-cell counts. Ibrutinib response saw clonality rise, and progression saw it return toward baseline. Clonotypes that were public were uncommon, and they contracted or stayed stable on treatment.

The method was immunoSEQ multiplex PCR; TCRdb's version includes in-frame clones alone and lacks a portion of them. The table records 250,000 to 350,000 clones, around 77% of them present only once. This clone was found a few times. Its antigen is unknown. CDR3 length: 13 amino acids. In germline, CDR1 is SGDLS, CDR2 YYNGEE. The V gene lost 2 bases and the J gene lost 0 bases, with 0 bases spanning the gap. V is TRBV9 and J is TRBJ2-6; D is uncertain. This sample comprised PBMCs, obtained at disease progression, from a patient treated with ibrutinib. This TCR came from a human donor with chronic lymphocytic leukemia. The CDR3: CASSVSGANVLTF. The DNA for the CDR3 is TGTGCCAGCAGCGTCTCTGGGGCCAACGTCCTGACTTTC.